This T cell receptor beta chain appears in the sequencing data of a study of blood T cell repertoires in COVID-19. Some clones are missing from TCRdb's copy, which holds only in-frame ones; the method was immunoSEQ multiplex PCR. The data contain 250,000 to 300,000 clones, about 76% of them singletons. The V gene's germline CDR1 is GTSNPN and CDR2 SVGIG (reference sequence). Trimming took 2 bases from V and 5 from J, leaving 18 bases between them. The CDR3 covers 15 residues. The chain recombines TRBV30 with TRBJ2-5; D perhaps matches TRBD2 (5 bases). The sequence derives from an older woman with active or convalescent COVID-19. Material for sequencing was peripheral blood. The CDR3 loop reads CAWSQLASLGETQYF. The CDR3 nucleotides are TGTGCCTGGAGTCAGCTAGCTTCGCTGGGGGAGACCCAGTACTTC.